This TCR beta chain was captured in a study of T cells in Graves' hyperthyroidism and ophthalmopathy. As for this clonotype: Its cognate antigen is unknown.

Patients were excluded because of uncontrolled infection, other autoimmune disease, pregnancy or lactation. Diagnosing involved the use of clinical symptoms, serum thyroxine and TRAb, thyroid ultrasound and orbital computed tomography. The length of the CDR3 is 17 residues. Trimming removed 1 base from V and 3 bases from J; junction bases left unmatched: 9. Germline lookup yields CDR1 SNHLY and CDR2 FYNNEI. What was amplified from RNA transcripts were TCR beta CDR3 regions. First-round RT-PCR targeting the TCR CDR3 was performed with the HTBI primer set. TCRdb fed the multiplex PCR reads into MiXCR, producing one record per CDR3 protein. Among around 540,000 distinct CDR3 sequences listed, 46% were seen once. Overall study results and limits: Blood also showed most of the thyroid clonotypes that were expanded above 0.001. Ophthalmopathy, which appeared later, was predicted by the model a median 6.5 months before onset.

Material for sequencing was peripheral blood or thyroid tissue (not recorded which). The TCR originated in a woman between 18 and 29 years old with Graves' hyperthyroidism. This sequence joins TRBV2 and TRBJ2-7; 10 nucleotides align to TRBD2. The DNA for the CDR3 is TGTGCCAGCAGTGAAGGGGCTAGCGGGAGCAGGGGCTACGAGCAGTACTTC. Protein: CASSEGASGSRGYEQYF.